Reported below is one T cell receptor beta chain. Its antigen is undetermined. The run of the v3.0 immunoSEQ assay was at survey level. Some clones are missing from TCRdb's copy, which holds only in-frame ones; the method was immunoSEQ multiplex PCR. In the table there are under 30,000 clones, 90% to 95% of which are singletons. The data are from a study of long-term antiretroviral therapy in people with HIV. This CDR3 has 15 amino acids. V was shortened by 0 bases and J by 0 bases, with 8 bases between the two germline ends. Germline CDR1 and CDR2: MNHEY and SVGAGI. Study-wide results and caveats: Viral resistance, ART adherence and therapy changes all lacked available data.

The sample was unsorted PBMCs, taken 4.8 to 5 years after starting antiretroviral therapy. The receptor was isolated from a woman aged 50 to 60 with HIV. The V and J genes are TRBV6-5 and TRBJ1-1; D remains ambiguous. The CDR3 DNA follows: TGTGCCAGCAGTTACTCAGGCATCCTGAACACTGAAGCTTTCTTT. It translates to CASSYSGILNTEAFF.